This T cell receptor beta chain derives from a study of T cells after yellow fever vaccination. Study outcomes and limitations: Contaminating bulk clonotypes could be abundant in FACS-sorted repertoires.

V lost 3 bases and J 0 bases, leaving 13 bases between the germline ends. Germline CDR1 and CDR2: MGHRA and YSYEKL. There are 16 residues in the CDR3. Comment on this clonotype: The antigen is undetermined.

Researchers made TCR cDNA using 5'RACE template switching, and this step added a universal primer site and UMIs. TCRdb recomputed calls from the 5' RACE reads with MiXCR, one row per CDR3 protein. The sample holds hundreds of thousands of distinct CDR3 sequences, around a sixth seen once. The source is a man younger than 35 who received the YFV17D yellow fever vaccine. The V call is TRBV4-1, the J call TRBJ2-3, with D hard to call. The sequencing used PBMCs, collected before the yellow fever booster vaccination. The CDR3 nucleotides are TGCGCCAGCAGCCAGATGGACCTAGTAAGCACAGATACGCAGTATTTT. Translating gives CASSQMDLVSTDTQYF.